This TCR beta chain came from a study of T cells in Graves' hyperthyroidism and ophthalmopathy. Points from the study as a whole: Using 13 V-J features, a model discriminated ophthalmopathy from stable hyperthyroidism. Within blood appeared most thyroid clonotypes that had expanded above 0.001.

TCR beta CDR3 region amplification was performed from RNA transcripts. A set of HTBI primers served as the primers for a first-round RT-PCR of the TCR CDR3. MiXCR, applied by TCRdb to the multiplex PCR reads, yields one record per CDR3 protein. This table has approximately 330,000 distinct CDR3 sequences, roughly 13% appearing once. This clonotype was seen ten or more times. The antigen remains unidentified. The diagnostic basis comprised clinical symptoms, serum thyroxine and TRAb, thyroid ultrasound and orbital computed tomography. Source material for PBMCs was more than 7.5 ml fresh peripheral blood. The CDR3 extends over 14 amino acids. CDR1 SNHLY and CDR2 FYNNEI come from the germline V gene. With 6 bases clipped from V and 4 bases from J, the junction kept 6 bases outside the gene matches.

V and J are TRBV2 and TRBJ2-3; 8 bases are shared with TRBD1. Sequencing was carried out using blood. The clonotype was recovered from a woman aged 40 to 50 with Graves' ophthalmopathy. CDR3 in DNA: TGTGCCAGCAGCAGACAGGGGATCGCAGATACGCAGTATTTT. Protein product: CASSRQGIADTQYF. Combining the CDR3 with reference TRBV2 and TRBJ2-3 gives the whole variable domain EPEVTQTPSHQVTQMGQEVILRCVPISNHLYFYWYRQILGQKVEFLVSFYNNEISEKSEIFDDQFSVERPDGSNFTLKIRSTKLEDSAMYFCASSRQGIADTQYFGPGTRLTVL.